This T cell receptor (beta chain) derives from a study of beta chain features in type 1 diabetes. Across the whole study: Researchers looked at about 110 million sorted cells across all samples. General study results and limits: Across all four CD4+ subsets, people with type 1 diabetes showed modestly shorter TCRB CDR3s. A potential PCR bias toward shorter templates would be equal in patient and control samples.

Trimming removed 3 bases from V and 5 bases from J, with 16 bases in between. Germline V gives CDR1 MNHEY, CDR2 SMNVEV (reference sequence). The CDR3 extends over 15 amino acids. This clone was detected only a few times. The antigen remains unidentified. All of the isolated RNA was reverse transcribed, so expressed TCRB transcripts were sequenced. Average reads for naive, central memory and regulatory T cell samples were several million. Sequencing was performed with immunoSEQ multiplex PCR; in TCRdb, only in-frame clones are kept and a portion is missing. The sample lists more than 300,000 clones; 7% to 10% were seen once. Around 0.12 L of blood, on average, came from one heparinised draw per donor.

This TCR derives from a young man with type 1 diabetes. What was sequenced was central memory CD4+ T cells from blood. This sequence joins TRBV27 and TRBJ2-5, with D perhaps matching TRBD1 (5 bases). DNA for the CDR3: TGTGCCAGCAGTTTTACCGTAGGGGCTTCGGAGACCCAGTACTTC. Translation: CASSFTVGASETQYF.